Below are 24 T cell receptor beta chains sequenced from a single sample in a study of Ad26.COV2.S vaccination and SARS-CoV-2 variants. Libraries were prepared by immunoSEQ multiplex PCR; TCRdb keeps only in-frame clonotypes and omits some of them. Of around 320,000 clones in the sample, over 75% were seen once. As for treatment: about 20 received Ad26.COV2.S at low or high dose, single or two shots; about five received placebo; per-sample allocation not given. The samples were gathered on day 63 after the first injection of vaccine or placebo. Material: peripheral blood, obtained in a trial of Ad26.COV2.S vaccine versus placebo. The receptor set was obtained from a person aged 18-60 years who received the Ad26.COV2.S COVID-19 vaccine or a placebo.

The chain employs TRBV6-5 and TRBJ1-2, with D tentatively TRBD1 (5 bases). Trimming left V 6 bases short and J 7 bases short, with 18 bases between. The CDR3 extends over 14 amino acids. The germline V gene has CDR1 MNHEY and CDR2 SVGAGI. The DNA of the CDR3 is TGTGCCAGCAGGGCCGGGACTATGGATGGTGGCTACACCTTC. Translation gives CASRAGTMDGGYTF.

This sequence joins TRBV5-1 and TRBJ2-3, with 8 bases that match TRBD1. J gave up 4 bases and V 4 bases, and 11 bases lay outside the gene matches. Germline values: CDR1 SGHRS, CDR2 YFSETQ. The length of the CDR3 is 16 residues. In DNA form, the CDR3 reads TGCGCCAGCAGCCCGGGACAGGCCACTTACGCAGATACGCAGTATTTT. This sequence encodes CASSPGQATYADTQYF.

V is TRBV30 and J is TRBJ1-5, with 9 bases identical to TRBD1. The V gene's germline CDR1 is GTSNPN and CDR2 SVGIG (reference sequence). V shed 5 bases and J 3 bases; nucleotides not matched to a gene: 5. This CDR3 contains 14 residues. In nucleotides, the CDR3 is TGTGCCTGGGGGACAGGGTGGGTCAATCAGCCCCAGCATTTT. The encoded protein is CAWGTGWVNQPQHF.

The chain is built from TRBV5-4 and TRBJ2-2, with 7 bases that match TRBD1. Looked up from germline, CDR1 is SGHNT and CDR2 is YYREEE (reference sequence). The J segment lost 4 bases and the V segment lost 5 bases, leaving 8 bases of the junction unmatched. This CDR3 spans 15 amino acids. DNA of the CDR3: TGTGCCAGCAGTCCCGGACAGGTGTTCACCGGGGAGCTGTTTTTT. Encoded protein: CASSPGQVFTGELFF.

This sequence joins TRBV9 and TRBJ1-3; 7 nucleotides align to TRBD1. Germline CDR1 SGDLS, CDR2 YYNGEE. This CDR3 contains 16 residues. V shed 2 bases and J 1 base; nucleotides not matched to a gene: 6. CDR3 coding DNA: TGTGCCAGCAGCGTCCGGACAGGCCCTTCTGGAAACACCATATATTTT. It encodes CASSVRTGPSGNTIYF.

CDR3 region: CATSDSKDTEAFF. The DNA for the CDR3 is TGTGCCACCAGTGATTCCAAGGACACTGAAGCTTTCTTT. The chain has TRBV24-1 and TRBJ1-1; D not resolved. The CDR3 totals 13 residues. The V gene lost 2 bases and the J gene lost 3 bases, with 6 bases spanning the gap. The germline CDR1 and CDR2 sequences are KGHDR and SFDVKD.

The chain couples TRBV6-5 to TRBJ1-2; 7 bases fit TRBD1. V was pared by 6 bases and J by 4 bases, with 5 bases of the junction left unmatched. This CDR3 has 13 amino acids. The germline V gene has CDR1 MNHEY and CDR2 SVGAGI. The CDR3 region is CASRDRVGYGYTF. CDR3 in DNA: TGTGCCAGCAGAGACAGGGTCGGCTATGGCTACACCTTC.

CDR3 nucleotides: TGCAGCGTTCTGTCGCCGACAGGGGCGAGGAGCTCTGGAAACACCATATATTTT. Encoded protein: CSVLSPTGARSSGNTIYF. The chain has TRBV29-1 and TRBJ1-3; 8 positions agree with TRBD1. J gave up 0 bases and V 5 bases, and 15 bases lay outside the gene matches. Germline CDR1 SQVTM, CDR2 ANQGSEA. The CDR3 consists of 18 residues.

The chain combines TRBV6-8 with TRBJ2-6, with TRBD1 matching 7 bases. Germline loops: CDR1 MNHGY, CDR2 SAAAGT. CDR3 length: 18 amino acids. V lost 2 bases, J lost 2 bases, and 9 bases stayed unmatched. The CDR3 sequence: CASSYPNIDRAGANVLTF. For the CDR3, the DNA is TGTGCCAGCAGTTACCCCAACATTGACAGGGCTGGGGCCAACGTCCTGACTTTC.

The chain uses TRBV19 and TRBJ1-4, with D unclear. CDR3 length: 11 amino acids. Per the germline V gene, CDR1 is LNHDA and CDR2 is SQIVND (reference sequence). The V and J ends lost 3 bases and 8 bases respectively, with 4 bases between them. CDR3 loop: CASSMREKLFF. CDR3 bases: TGTGCCAGTAGTATGAGGGAAAAACTGTTTTTT. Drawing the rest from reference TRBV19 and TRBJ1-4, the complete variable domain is DGGITQSPKYLFRKEGQNVTLSCEQNLNHDAMYWYRQDPGQGLRLIYYSQIVNDFQKGDIAEGYSVSREKKESFPLTVTSAQKNPTAFYLCASSMREKLFFGSGTQLSVL.

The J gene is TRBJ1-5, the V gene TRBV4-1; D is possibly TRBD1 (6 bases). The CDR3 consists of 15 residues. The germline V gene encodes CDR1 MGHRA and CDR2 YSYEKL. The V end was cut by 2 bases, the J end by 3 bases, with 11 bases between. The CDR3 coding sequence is TGCGCCAGCAGCCAACTTACAGGGAACAATCAGCCCCAGCATTTT. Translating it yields CASSQLTGNNQPQHF.

CDR3 protein: CASSSGLAYGYTF. The CDR3 coding sequence is TGTGCCAGCAGCTCGGGACTTGCCTATGGCTACACCTTC. The chain links TRBV7-9 to TRBJ1-2, with a weak D call TRBD1 (5 bases). Germline V CDR1 and CDR2: SEHNR, FQNEAQ (reference sequence). This CDR3 is 13 amino acids long. Trimming removed 4 bases at V and 4 bases at J, with 10 bases between.

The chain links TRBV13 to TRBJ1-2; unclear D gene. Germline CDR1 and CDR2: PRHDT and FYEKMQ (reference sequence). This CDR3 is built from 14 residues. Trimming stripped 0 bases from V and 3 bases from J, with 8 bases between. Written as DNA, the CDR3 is TGTGCCAGCAGCTTAGGGGACCCAGACTATGGCTACACCTTC. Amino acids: CASSLGDPDYGYTF.

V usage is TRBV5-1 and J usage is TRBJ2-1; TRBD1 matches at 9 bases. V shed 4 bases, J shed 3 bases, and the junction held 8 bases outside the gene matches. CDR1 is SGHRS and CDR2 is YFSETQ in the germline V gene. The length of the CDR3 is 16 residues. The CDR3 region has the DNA TGCGCCAGCAGCACCTACGGGACAGGGTTCTACAATGAGCAGTTCTTC. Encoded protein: CASSTYGTGFYNEQFF.

CDR3 loop: CSASYRDDEQYF. DNA for the CDR3: TGCAGTGCTAGTTACAGGGACGACGAGCAGTACTTC. The rearrangement uses TRBV20-1 and TRBJ2-7; possibly TRBD1 for D (6 bases). V was trimmed by 3 bases and J by 5 bases, leaving 11 bases between them. Germline CDR1 and CDR2: DFQATT and SNEGSKA (reference sequence). This CDR3 region has 12 residues.

The DNA of the CDR3 is TGTGCCAGCAGTTCGGCAGGGGCTTACGAGCAGTACTTC. Encoded protein: CASSSAGAYEQYF. V gene TRBV27 combines with J gene TRBJ2-7, with D perhaps matching TRBD1 (6 bases). Per germline, CDR1 MNHEY and CDR2 SMNVEV (reference sequence). V lost 4 bases, J lost 4 bases, and 11 bases lay in between. The CDR3 is 13 residues long.

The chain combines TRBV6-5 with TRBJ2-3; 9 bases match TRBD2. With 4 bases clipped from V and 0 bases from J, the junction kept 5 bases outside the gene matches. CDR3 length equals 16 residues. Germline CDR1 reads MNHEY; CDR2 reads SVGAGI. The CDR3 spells CASSLSAGGSTDTQYF. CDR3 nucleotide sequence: TGTGCCAGCAGTTTGTCAGCGGGGGGAAGCACAGATACGCAGTATTTT.

Here the CDR3 reads CASRFSGAPTYEQYF. The CDR3 DNA is TGTGCCAGCAGATTCTCCGGGGCCCCAACCTACGAGCAGTACTTC. The chain recombines TRBV5-4 with TRBJ2-7, with D perhaps assigned TRBD1 or TRBD2 (5 bases each). Germline values: CDR1 SGHNT, CDR2 YYREEE (reference sequence). CDR3 length: 15 residues. The ends were cut back, 5 bases at V and 2 bases at J, with 17 bases in the middle.

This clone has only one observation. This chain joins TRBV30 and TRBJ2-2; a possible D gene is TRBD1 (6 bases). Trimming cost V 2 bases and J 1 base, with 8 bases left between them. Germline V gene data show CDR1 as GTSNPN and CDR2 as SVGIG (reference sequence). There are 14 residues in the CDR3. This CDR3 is CAWSMGQNTGELFF. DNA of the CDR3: TGTGCCTGGAGTATGGGACAGAACACCGGGGAGCTGTTTTTT.

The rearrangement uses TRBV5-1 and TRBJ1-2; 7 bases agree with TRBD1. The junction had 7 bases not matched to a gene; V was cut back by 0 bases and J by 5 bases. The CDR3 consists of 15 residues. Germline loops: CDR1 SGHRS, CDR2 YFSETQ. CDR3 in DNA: TGCGCCAGCAGCTTGGATCCAGGACAGGATTATGGCTACACCTTC. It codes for CASSLDPGQDYGYTF.

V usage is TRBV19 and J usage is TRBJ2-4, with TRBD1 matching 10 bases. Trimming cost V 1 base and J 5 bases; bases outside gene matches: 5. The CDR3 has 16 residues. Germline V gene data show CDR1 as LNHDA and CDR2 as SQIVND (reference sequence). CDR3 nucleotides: TGTGCCAGTAGTATAGGGGGGACAGGGGTCCAAAACATTCAGTACTTC. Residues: CASSIGGTGVQNIQYF.

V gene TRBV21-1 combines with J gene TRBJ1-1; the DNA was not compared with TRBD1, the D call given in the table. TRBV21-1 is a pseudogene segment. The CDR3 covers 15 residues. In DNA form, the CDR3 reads TGTGCCAGCAGCAAAGAGGACAGGGGGAACACTGAAGCTTTCTTT. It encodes CASSKEDRGNTEAFF.

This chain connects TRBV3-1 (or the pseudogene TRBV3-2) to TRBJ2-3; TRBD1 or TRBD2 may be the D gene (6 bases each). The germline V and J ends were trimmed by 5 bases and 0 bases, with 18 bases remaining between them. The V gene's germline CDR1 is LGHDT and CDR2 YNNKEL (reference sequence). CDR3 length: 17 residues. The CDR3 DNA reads TGTGCCAGCAGCGCAGGGCTTACGGGGGCCAGCACAGATACGCAGTATTTT. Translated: CASSAGLTGASTDTQYF.

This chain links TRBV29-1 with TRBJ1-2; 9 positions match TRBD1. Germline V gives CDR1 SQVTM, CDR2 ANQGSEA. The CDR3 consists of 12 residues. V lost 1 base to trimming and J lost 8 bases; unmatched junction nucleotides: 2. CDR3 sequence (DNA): TGCAGCGTTGAAGGGACAGGGGTAGGCTACACCTTC. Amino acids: CSVEGTGVGYTF.